These T cell receptor beta chains were read from a single sample in a study of cytomegalovirus exposure and HLA in healthy donors. Using immunoSEQ multiplex PCR, the repertoire was profiled, and TCRdb retains in-frame clones only, with some absent. The sample lists 35,000 to 45,000 clones, approximately 55% occurring once. Source material: PBMCs. The source of these receptors is a human donor in good health. Both conserved end residues are part of each CDR3. The order of the fields is D gene, J gene, clone size, V gene, CDR3 DNA, CDR3 protein. A D gene is named only where the DNA matches it firmly. For some rows the clone size is stated as once, few or many, or as a class when expanded; others skip it.

D gene: TRBD2; J gene: TRBJ2-7; clone size: NA; V gene: TRBV6-1; CDR3 DNA: TGTGCCGCATGGATCAGGGAGGGCCGAGCCTACGAGCAGTACTTC; CDR3 protein: CAAWIREGRAYEQYF
D gene: NA; J gene: TRBJ1-6; clone size: once; V gene: TRBV2; CDR3 DNA: TGTGCCAGCAGTGTCGTGACAGGCCGGGGTAACGGATTT; CDR3 protein: CASSVVTGRGNGF
D gene: NA; J gene: TRBJ1-6; clone size: NA; V gene: TRBV5-1; CDR3 DNA: TGCGCCAGCAGCTACTCCCGAGGACAGTTCCCCCGTTCACCCCTCCACTTT; CDR3 protein: CASSYSRGQFPRSPLHF
D gene: TRBD1; J gene: TRBJ1-1; clone size: NA; V gene: TRBV10-3; CDR3 DNA: TGTGCCATGACTCCGACAGGGTTAGGCACTGAAGCTTTCTTT; CDR3 protein: CAMTPTGLGTEAFF
D gene: NA; J gene: TRBJ1-4; clone size: NA; V gene: TRBV7-8; CDR3 DNA: TGTGCCAGCAGCTTAGGTGCGGGGCCGGGTGAAAAACTGTTTTTT; CDR3 protein: CASSLGAGPGEKLFF
D gene: TRBD1; J gene: TRBJ1-3; clone size: NA; V gene: TRBV4-3; CDR3 DNA: TGCGCCAGCAGCCAAGATCAGGGGGGAATGCTAGTAGGAAACACCATATATTTT; CDR3 protein: CASSQDQGGMLVGNTIYF
D gene: NA; J gene: TRBJ2-5; clone size: NA; V gene: TRBV6-1; CDR3 DNA: TGTGCCATCAGTGAGTCAAGTGGGGGGATGGAGACCCAGTACTTC; CDR3 protein: CAISESSGGMETQYF
D gene: NA; J gene: TRBJ1-1; clone size: few; V gene: TRBV27; CDR3 DNA: TGTGCCAGCAGTTCCCCCCTGCCGACAGGAGGTGCTTTCTTT; CDR3 protein: CASSSPLPTGGAFF
D gene: NA; J gene: TRBJ2-2; clone size: NA; V gene: TRBV4-3; CDR3 DNA: TGCGCCAGCAGGGTGGGGGCTAACACCGGGGAGCTGTTTTTT; CDR3 protein: CASRVGANTGELFF
D gene: NA; J gene: TRBJ1-1; clone size: NA; V gene: TRBV29-1; CDR3 DNA: TGCAGCTCTGGGGGGGGAGGAAGTGAAGCTTTCTTT; CDR3 protein: CSSGGGGSEAFF
D gene: NA; J gene: TRBJ2-7; clone size: few; V gene: TRBV27; CDR3 DNA: TGTGCCAGCAGTTTAACCAAGGGGGGGGACTACGAGCAGTACTTC; CDR3 protein: CASSLTKGGDYEQYF
D gene: NA; J gene: TRBJ2-6; clone size: few; V gene: TRBV7-8; CDR3 DNA: TGTGCCAGCTCGCGGAGGAGGGACGCTGGGGCCAACGTCCTGACTTTC; CDR3 protein: CASSRRRDAGANVLTF
D gene: NA; J gene: TRBJ2-5; clone size: few; V gene: TRBV1; CDR3 DNA: TGCACCAGCACCCTTAGCCCAGAGACCCAGTACTTC; CDR3 protein: CTSTLSPETQYF
D gene: NA; J gene: TRBJ2-1; clone size: NA; V gene: TRBV6-6; CDR3 DNA: TGTGCCAGCAGTTACGGCAGCGGCGAGCAGTTCTTC; CDR3 protein: CASSYGSGEQFF
D gene: NA; J gene: TRBJ1-3; clone size: NA; V gene: TRBV7-2; CDR3 DNA: TGTGCCAGCAGCCCGTACGACAGGAGCTCTGGAAACACCATATATTTT; CDR3 protein: CASSPYDRSSGNTIYF
D gene: TRBD2; J gene: TRBJ2-3; clone size: NA; V gene: TRBV7-3; CDR3 DNA: TGTGCCAGCAGCTTACTAGCGGGGAGCACAGATACGCAGTATTTT; CDR3 protein: CASSLLAGSTDTQYF
D gene: NA; J gene: TRBJ1-1; clone size: few; V gene: TRBV18; CDR3 DNA: TGTGCCAGCTCACCTCAGGTCGCGAACACTGAAGCTTTCTTT; CDR3 protein: CASSPQVANTEAFF
D gene: NA; J gene: TRBJ2-3; clone size: few; V gene: TRBV4-1; CDR3 DNA: TGCGCCAGCAGCCAAGATTCCGGGGTTGTAGATACGCAGTATTTT; CDR3 protein: CASSQDSGVVDTQYF
D gene: TRBD2; J gene: TRBJ2-7; clone size: NA; V gene: TRBV6-1; CDR3 DNA: TGTGCCAGCAGGGCACTAGCGGGAGGAGTGAACGAGCAGTACTTC; CDR3 protein: CASRALAGGVNEQYF
D gene: NA; J gene: TRBJ1-4; clone size: NA; V gene: TRBV19; CDR3 DNA: TGTGCCAGTAGTAGTGTCACAGCAACTAATGAAAAACTGTTTTTT; CDR3 protein: CASSSVTATNEKLFF
D gene: NA; J gene: TRBJ1-5; clone size: few; V gene: TRBV2; CDR3 DNA: TGTGCCAGCAGTGAATTAGCGAGACAGCCCCAGCATTTT; CDR3 protein: CASSELARQPQHF
D gene: TRBD1; J gene: TRBJ2-7; clone size: few; V gene: TRBV7-6; CDR3 DNA: TGTGCCAGCAGCTTAGCGCTCACAGGGGGATACGAGCAGTACTTC; CDR3 protein: CASSLALTGGYEQYF
D gene: NA; J gene: TRBJ2-3; clone size: NA; V gene: TRBV5-1; CDR3 DNA: TGCGCCAGCAGCTTGGTAGGGAATAGCGCAGATACGCAGTATTTT; CDR3 protein: CASSLVGNSADTQYF
D gene: NA; J gene: TRBJ1-2; clone size: few; V gene: TRBV5-6; CDR3 DNA: TGTGCCAGCAGCCTCCGCAGCTATGGCTACACCTTC; CDR3 protein: CASSLRSYGYTF
D gene: NA; J gene: TRBJ2-1; clone size: NA; V gene: TRBV30; CDR3 DNA: TGTGCCTGGAGTGTACGGCGGGATAATGAGCAGTTCTTC; CDR3 protein: CAWSVRRDNEQFF
D gene: NA; J gene: TRBJ2-1; clone size: NA; V gene: TRBV29-1; CDR3 DNA: TGCAGCGTTGTCCAGTACAATGAGCAGTTCTTC; CDR3 protein: CSVVQYNEQFF